This TCR beta chain emerged from a study of blood T cell repertoires in COVID-19. Turning to the study itself: Samples of COVID-19 (acute and convalescent) were obtained from the United States, Italy and Spain. T cells, B-cell-depleted T cells, or PBMCs provided the cDNA or gDNA that served as material.

The data were produced by immunoSEQ multiplex PCR, yet TCRdb's version contains in-frame clones alone and is incomplete. This table holds fewer than 200,000 clones, 88% found once. Individuals aged 18 to 89 years were recruited from 24 US areas. Grouping used clinical history reported by participants in a survey and questionnaire. The V gene's germline CDR1 is KGHSH and CDR2 LQKENI. This CDR3 has 15 amino acids. V was shortened by 3 bases and J by 0 bases, with 11 bases between the two germline ends. The rearrangement links TRBV18 to TRBJ1-2; D unclear. Sequences were obtained from PBMCs or T cells enriched from blood (not recorded which). The clonotype was recovered from a woman aged 18-29 years who had recovered from COVID-19. CDR3 sequence reads: CASSPQILPNYGYTF. The CDR3 DNA follows: TGTGCCAGCTCACCGCAGATACTACCTAACTATGGCTACACCTTC.